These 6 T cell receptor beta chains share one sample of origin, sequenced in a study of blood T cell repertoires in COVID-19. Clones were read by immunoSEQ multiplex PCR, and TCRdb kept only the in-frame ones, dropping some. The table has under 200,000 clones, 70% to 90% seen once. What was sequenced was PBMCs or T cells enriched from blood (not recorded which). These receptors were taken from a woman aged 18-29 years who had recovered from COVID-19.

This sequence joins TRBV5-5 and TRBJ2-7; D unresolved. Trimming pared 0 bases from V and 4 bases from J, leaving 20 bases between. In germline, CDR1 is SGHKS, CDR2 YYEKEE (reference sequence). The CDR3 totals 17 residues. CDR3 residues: CASSLEFGRHQPYEQYF. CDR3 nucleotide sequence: TGTGCCAGCAGCTTGGAATTTGGCCGCCACCAACCTTACGAGCAGTACTTC. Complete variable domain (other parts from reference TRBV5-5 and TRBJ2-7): DAGVTQSPTHLIKTRGQQVTLRCSPISGHKSVSWYQQVLGQGPQFIFQYYEKEERGRGNFPDRFSARQFPNYSSELNVNALLLGDSALYLCASSLEFGRHQPYEQYFGPGTRLTVT.

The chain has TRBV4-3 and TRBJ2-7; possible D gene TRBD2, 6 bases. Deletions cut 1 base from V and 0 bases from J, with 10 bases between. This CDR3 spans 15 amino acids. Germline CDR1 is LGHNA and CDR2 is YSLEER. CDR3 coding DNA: TGCGCCAGCAGCCAAGTTGGGGGGAGCTCCTACGAGCAGTACTTC. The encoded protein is CASSQVGGSSYEQYF.

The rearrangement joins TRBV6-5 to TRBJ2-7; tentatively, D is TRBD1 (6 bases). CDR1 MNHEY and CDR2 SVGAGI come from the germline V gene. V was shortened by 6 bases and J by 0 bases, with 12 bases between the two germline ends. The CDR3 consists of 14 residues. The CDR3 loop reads CASSTPQGSYEQYF. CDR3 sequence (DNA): TGTGCCAGCAGCACCCCACAGGGCTCCTACGAGCAGTACTTC.

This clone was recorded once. Here the CDR3 reads CASSPGTGQETQYF. CDR3 bases: TGCGCCAGCAGCCCCGGGACAGGGCAAGAGACCCAGTACTTC. The rearrangement joins TRBV5-1 to TRBJ2-5, with TRBD1 matching over 9 bases. This CDR3 contains 14 residues. The V and J ends lost 4 bases and 2 bases, in that order; junction bases with no gene match: 3. Per germline, CDR1 SGHRS and CDR2 YFSETQ.

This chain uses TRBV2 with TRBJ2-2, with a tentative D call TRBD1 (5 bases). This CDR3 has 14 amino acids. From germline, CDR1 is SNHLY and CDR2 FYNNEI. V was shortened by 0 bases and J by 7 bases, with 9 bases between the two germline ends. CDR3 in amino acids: CASSEARQIGELFF. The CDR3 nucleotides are TGTGCCAGCAGTGAAGCTAGACAGATCGGGGAGCTGTTTTTT. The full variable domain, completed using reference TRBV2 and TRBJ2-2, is EPEVTQTPSHQVTQMGQEVILRCVPISNHLYFYWYRQILGQKVEFLVSFYNNEISEKSEIFDDQFSVERPDGSNFTLKIRSTKLEDSAMYFCASSEARQIGELFFGEGSRLTVL.

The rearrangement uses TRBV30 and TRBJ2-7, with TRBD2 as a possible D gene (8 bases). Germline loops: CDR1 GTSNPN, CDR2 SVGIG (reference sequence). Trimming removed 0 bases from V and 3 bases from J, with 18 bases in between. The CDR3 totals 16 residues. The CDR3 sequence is CAWSVKGAGGVYEQYF. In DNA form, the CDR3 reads TGTGCCTGGAGTGTAAAGGGGGCGGGAGGAGTCTACGAGCAGTACTTC.